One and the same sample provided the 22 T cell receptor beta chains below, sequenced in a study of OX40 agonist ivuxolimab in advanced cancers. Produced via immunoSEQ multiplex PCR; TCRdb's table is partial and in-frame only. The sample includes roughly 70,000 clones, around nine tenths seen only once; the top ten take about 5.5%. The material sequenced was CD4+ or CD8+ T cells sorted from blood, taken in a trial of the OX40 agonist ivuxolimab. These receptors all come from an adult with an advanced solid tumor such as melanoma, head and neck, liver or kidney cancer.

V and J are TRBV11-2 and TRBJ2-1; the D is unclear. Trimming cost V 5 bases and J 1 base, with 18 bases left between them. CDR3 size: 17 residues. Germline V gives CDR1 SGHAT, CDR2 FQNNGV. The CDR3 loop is CASSPPVMGASYNEQFF. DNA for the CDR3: TGTGCCAGCAGCCCCCCAGTCATGGGCGCATCCTACAATGAGCAGTTCTTC.

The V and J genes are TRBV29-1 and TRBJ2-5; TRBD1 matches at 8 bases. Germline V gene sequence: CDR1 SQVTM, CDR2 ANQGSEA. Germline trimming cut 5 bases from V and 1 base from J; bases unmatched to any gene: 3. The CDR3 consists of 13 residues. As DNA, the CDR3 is TGCAGCGTTCACACAGGGGGCCAAGAGACCCAGTACTTC. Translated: CSVHTGGQETQYF.

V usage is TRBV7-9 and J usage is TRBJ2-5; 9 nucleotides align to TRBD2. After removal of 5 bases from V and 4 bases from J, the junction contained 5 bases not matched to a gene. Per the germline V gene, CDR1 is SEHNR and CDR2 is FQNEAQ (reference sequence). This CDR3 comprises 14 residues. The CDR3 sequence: CASSHLAGSETQYF. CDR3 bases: TGTGCCAGCAGCCACCTAGCGGGGTCAGAGACCCAGTACTTC. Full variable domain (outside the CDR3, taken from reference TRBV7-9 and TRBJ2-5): DTGVSQNPRHKITKRGQNVTFRCDPISEHNRLYWYRQTLGQGPEFLTYFQNEAQLEKSRLLSDRFSAERPKGSFSTLEIQRTEQGDSAMYLCASSHLAGSETQYFGPGTRLLVL.

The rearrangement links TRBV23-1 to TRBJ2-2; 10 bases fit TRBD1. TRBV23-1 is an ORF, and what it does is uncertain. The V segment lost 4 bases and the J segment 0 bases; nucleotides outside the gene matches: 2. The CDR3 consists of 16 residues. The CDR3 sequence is CASSPGQGTNTGELFF. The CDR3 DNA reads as TGCGCCAGCAGTCCGGGACAGGGGACGAACACCGGGGAGCTGTTTTTT.

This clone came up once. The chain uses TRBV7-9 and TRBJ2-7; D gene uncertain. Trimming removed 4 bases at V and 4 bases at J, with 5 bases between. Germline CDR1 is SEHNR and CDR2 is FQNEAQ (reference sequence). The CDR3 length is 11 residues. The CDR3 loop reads CASSYRYEQYF. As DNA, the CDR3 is TGTGCCAGCAGCTACCGTTACGAGCAGTACTTC.

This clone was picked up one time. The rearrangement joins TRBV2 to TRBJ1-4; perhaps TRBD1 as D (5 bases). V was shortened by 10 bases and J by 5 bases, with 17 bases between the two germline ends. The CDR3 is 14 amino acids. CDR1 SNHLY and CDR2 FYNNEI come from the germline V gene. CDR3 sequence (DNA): TGTGCCACCACGAGCCGGGACCTGAATGAAAAACTGTTTTTT. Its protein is CATTSRDLNEKLFF.

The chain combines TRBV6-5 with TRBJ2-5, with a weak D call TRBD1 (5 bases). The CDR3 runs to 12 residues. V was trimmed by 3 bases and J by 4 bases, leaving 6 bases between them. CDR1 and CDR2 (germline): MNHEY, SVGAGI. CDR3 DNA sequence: TGTGCCAGCAGTTATCAGGGAGAGACCCAGTACTTC. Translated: CASSYQGETQYF.

The CDR3 loop reads CASTIMNRGRTGELFF. The DNA for the CDR3 is TGTGCCAGCACCATAATGAACAGGGGGCGTACCGGGGAGCTGTTTTTT. This chain uses TRBV7-6 with TRBJ2-2; 9 positions match TRBD1. The CDR3 consists of 16 residues. Losses at the gene ends were 7 bases for V and 5 bases for J; bases not matched to a gene: 11. Per germline, CDR1 SGHVS and CDR2 FNYEAQ.

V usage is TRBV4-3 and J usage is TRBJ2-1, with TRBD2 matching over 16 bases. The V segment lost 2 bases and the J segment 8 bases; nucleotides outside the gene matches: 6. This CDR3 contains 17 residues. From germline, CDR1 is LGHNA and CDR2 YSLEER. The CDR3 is CASSQQGTSGGADEQFF. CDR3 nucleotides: TGCGCCAGCAGCCAACAAGGGACTAGCGGGGGGGCGGATGAGCAGTTCTTC.

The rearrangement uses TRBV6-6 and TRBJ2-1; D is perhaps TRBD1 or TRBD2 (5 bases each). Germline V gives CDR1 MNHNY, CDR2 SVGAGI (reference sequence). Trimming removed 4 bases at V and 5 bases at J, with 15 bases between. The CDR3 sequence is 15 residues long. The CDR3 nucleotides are TGTGCCAGCAGTTCCCTTCCGGGACGGAACAATGAGCAGTTCTTC. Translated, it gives CASSSLPGRNNEQFF.

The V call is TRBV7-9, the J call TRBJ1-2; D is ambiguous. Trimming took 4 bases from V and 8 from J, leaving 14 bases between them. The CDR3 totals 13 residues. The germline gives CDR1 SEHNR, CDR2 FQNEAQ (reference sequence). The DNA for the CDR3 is TGTGCCAGCAGCTCCCTCTCTGAGGAGGGCTACACCTTC. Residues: CASSSLSEEGYTF.

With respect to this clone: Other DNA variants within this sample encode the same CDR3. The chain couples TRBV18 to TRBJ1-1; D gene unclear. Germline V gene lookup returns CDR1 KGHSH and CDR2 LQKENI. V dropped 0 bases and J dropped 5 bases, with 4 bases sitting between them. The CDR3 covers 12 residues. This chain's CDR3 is CASSPPGTEAFF. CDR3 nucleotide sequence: TGTGCCAGCTCACCACCGGGTACTGAAGCTTTCTTT.

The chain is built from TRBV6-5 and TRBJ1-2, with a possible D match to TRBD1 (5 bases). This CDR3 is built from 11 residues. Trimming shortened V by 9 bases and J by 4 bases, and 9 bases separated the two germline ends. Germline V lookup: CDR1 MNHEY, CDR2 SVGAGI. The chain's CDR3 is CASQGTYGYTF. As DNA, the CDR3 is TGTGCCAGTCAGGGCACCTATGGCTACACCTTC.

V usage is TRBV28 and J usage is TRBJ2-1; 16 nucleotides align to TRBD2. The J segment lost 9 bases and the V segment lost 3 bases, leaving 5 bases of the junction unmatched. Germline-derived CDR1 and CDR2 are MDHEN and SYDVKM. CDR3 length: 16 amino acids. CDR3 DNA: TGTGCCAGCAGTTTGGGGACTAGCGGGAGGGCCATTGAGCAGTTCTTC. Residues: CASSLGTSGRAIEQFF.

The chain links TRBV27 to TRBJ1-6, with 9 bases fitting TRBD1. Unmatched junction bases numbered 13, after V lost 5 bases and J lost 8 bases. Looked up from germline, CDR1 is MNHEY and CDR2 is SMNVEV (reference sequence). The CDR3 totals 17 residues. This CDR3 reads CASSTFGGTGLDSPLHF. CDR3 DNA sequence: TGTGCCAGCAGTACCTTTGGCGGGACAGGGTTGGATTCACCCCTCCACTTT.

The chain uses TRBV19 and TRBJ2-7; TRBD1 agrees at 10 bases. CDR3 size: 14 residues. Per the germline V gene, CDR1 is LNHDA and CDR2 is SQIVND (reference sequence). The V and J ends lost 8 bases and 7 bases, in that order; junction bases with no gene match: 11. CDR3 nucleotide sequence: TGTGCCAGTCGACCGGGACAGGGGTCCCCAGAGCAGTACTTC. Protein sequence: CASRPGQGSPEQYF.

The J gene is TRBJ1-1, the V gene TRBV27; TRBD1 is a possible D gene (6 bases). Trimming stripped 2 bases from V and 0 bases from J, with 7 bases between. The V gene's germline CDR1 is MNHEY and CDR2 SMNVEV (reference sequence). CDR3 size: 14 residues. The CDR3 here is CASSLTGLNTEAFF. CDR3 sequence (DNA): TGTGCCAGCAGTTTAACAGGGCTGAACACTGAAGCTTTCTTT.

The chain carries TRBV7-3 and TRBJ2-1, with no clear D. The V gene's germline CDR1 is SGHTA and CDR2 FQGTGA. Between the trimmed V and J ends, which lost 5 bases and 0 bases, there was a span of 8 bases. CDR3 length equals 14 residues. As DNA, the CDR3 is TGTGCCAGCAGCCATCTAAGCTCCTACAATGAGCAGTTCTTC. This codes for CASSHLSSYNEQFF.

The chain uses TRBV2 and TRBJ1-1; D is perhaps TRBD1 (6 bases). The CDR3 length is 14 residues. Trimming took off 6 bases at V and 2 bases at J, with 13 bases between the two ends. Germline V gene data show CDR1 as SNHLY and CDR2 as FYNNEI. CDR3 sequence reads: CASRRQASNTEAFF. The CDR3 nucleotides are TGTGCCAGCAGGCGACAGGCGTCAAACACTGAAGCTTTCTTT.

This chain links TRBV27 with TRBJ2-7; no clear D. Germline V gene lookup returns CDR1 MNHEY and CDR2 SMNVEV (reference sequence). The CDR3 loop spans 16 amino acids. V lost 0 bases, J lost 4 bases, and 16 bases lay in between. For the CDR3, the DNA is TGTGCCAGCAGTTTATCAGGCATTTTGGGCTTTTACGAGCAGTACTTC. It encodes CASSLSGILGFYEQYF.

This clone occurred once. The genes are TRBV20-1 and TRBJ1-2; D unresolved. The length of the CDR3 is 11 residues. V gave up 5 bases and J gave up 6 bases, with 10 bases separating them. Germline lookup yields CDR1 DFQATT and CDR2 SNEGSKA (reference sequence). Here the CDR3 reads CSALTGNGYTF. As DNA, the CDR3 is TGCAGTGCTTTGACCGGGAATGGCTACACCTTC.

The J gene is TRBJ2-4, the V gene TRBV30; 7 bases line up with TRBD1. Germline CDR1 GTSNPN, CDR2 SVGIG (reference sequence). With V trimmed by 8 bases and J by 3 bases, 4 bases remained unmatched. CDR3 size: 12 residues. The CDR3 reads CAGTEVKNIQYF. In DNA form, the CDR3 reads TGTGCCGGGACAGAAGTCAAAAACATTCAGTACTTC.